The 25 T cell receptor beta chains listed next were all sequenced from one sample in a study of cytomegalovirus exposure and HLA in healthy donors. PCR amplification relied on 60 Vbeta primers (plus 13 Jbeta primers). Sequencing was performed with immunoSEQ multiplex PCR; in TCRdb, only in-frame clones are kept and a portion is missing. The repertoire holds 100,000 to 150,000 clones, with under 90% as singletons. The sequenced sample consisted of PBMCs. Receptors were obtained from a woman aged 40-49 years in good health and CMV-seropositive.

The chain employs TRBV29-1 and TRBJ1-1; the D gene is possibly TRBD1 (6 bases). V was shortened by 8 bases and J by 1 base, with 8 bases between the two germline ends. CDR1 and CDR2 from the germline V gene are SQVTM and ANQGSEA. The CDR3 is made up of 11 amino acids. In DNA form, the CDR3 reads TGCAGCACGGGACAGAACACTGAAGCTTTCTTT. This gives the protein CSTGQNTEAFF.

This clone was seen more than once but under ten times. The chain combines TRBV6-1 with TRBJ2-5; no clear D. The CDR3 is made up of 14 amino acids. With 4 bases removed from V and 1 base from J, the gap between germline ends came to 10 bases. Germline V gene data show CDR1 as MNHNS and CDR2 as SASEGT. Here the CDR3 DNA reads TGTGCCAGCAGTGCTCAACAGACCCAAGAGACCCAGTACTTC. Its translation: CASSAQQTQETQYF.

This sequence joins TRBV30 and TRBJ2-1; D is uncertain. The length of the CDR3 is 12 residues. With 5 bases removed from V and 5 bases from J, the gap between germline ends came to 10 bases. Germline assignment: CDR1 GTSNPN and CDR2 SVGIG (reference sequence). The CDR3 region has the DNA TGTGCCTGGGCTCCCCTAAACAATGAGCAGTTCTTC. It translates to CAWAPLNNEQFF.

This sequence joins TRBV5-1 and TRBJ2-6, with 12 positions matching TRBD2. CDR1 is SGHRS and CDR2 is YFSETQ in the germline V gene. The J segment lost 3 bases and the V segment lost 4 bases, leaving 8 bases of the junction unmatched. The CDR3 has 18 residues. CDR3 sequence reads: CASSEGLAGGLGANVLTF. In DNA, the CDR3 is TGCGCCAGCAGCGAGGGACTAGCGGGTGGGCTTGGGGCCAACGTCCTGACTTTC.

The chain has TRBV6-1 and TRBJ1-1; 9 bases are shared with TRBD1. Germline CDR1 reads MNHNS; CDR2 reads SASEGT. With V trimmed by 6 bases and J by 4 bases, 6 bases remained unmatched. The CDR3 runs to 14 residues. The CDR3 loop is CASSMDRGITEAFF. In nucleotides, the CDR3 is TGTGCCAGCAGCATGGACAGGGGTATCACTGAAGCTTTCTTT.

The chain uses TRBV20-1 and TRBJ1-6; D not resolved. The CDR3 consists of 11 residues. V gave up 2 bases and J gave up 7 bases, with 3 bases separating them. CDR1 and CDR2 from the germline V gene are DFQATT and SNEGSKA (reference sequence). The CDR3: CSARSNSPLHF. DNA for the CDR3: TGCAGTGCTAGAAGCAATTCACCCCTCCACTTT.

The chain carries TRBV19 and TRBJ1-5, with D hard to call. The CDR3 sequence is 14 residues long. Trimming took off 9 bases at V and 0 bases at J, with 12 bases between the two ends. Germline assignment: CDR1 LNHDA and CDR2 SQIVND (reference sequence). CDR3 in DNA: TGTGCCAGGGCCGGGGAACATAGCAATCAGCCCCAGCATTTT. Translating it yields CARAGEHSNQPQHF.

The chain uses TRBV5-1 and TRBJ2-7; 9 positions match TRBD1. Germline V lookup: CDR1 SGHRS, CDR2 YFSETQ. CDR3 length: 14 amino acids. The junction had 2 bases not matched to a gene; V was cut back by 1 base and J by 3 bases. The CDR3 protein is CASSLPGQGYEQYF. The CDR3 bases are TGCGCCAGCAGCTTGCCGGGACAGGGCTACGAGCAGTACTTC.

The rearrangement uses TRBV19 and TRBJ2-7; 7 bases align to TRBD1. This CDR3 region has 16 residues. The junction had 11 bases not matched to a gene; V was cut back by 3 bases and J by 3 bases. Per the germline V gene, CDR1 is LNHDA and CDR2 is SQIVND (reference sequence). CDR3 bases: TGTGCCAGTAGTATCTGGCTGCCGGGACAGCACTACGAGCAGTACTTC. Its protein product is CASSIWLPGQHYEQYF.

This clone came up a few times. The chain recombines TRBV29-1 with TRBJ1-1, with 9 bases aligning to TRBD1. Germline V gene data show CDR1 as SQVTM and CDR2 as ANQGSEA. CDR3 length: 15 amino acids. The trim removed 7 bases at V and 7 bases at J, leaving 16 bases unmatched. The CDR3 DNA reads TGCAGCGCTGTTGACTTACAGGGGGCAGGTATTGAAGCTTTCTTT. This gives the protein CSAVDLQGAGIEAFF.

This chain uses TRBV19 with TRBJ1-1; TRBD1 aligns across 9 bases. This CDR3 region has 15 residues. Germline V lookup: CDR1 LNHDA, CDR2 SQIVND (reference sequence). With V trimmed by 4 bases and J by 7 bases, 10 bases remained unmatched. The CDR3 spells CASSSHRTGDREAFF. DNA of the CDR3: TGTGCCAGTAGTAGCCACAGGACAGGGGACCGTGAAGCTTTCTTT. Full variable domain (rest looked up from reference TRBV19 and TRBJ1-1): DGGITQSPKYLFRKEGQNVTLSCEQNLNHDAMYWYRQDPGQGLRLIYYSQIVNDFQKGDIAEGYSVSREKKESFPLTVTSAQKNPTAFYLCASSSHRTGDREAFFGQGTRLTVV.

The CDR3 loop is CASSYSTEYNEQFF. The CDR3 nucleotides read TGTGCCAGCAGTTACAGTACGGAGTACAATGAGCAGTTCTTC. The chain couples TRBV6-5 to TRBJ2-1; the D is unclear. V lost 2 bases and J lost 4, with 9 bases in between. The CDR3 loop spans 14 amino acids. The germline V gene encodes CDR1 MNHEY and CDR2 SVGAGI.

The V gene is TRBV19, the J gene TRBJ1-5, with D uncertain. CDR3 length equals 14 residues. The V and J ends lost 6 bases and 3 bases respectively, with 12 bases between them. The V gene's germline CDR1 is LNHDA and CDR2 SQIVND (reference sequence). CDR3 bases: TGTGCCAGTAGGGCTAGTGACTACAATCAGCCCCAGCATTTT. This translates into CASRASDYNQPQHF.

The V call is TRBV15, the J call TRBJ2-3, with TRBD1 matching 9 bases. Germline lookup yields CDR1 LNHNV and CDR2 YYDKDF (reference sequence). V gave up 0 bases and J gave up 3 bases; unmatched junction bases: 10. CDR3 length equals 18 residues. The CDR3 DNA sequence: TGTGCCACCAGCAGAGATCTATTGGGACAGGGTGTTACAGATACGCAGTATTTT. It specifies CATSRDLLGQGVTDTQYF.

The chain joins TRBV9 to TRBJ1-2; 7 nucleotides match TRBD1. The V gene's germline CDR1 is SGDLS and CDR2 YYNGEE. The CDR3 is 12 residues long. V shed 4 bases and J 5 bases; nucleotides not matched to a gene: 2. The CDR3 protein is CASSTTGYGYTF. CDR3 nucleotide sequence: TGTGCCAGCAGCACGACAGGGTATGGCTACACCTTC.

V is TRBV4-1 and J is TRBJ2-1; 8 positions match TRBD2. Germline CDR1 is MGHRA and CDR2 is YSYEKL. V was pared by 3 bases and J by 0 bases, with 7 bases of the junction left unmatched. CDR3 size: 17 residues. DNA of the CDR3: TGCGCCAGCAGCCATTTACTAGCGGTTAGCTCCTACAATGAGCAGTTCTTC. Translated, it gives CASSHLLAVSSYNEQFF.

For the CDR3, the DNA is TGTGCCAGCAGCGCCCCCGGGAGATACAATGAGCAGTTCTTC. Residues: CASSAPGRYNEQFF. V and J are TRBV7-9 and TRBJ2-1, with D possibly matching TRBD2 (6 bases). Germline CDR1 is SEHNR and CDR2 is FQNEAQ (reference sequence). The CDR3 runs to 14 residues. V shed 5 bases and J shed 4 bases, with 12 bases lying between them.

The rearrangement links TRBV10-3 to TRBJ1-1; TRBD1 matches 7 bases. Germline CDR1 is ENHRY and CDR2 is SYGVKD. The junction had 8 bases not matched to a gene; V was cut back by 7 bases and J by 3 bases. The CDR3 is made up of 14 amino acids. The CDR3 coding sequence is TGTGCCATCAAGTTGGTCAGGGGGGACACTGAAGCTTTCTTT. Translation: CAIKLVRGDTEAFF.

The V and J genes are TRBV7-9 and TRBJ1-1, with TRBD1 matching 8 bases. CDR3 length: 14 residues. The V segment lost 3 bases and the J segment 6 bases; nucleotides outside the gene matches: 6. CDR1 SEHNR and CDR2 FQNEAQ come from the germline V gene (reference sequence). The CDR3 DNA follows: TGTGCCAGCAGCTTGACAGGGGCTTACTCTGAAGCTTTCTTT. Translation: CASSLTGAYSEAFF.

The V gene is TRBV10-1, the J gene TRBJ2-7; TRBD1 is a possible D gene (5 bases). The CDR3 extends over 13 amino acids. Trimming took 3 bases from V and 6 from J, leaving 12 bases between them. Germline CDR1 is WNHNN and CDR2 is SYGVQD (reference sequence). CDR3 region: CASSEKGFSEQYF. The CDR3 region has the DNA TGCGCCAGCAGTGAAAAGGGGTTCAGCGAGCAGTACTTC.

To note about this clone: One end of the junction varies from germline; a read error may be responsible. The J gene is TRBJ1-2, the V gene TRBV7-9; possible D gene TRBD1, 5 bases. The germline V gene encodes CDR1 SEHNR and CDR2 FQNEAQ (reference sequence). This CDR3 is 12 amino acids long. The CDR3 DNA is TGTTCCAGCAGCTTGGGGCAAGAAGGCTACACCTTC. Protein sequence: CSSSLGQEGYTF.

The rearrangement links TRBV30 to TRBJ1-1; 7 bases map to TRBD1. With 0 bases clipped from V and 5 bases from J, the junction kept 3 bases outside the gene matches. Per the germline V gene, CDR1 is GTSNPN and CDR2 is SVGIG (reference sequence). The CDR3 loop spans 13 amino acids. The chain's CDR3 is CAWSVQGRTEAFF. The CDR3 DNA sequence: TGTGCCTGGAGTGTACAGGGGAGGACTGAAGCTTTCTTT. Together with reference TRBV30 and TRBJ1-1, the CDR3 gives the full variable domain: SQTIHQWPATLVQPVGSPLSLECTVEGTSNPNLYWYRQAAGRGLQLLFYSVGIGQISSEVPQNLSASRPQDRQFILSSKKLLLSDSGFYLCAWSVQGRTEAFFGQGTRLTVV.

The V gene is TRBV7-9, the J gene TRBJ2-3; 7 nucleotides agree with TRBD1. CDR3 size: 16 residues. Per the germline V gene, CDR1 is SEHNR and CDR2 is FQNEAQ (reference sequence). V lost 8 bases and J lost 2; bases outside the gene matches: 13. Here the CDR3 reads CASSKGGQLITDTQYF. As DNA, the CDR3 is TGTGCCAGCTCAAAAGGGGGACAGTTAATCACAGATACGCAGTATTTT.

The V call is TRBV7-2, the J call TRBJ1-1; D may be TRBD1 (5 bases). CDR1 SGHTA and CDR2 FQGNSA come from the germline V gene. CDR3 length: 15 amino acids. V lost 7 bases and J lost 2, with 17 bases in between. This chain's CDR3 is CASTKTAPLNTEAFF. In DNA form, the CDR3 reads TGTGCCAGCACCAAGACAGCACCCCTCAACACTGAAGCTTTCTTT.

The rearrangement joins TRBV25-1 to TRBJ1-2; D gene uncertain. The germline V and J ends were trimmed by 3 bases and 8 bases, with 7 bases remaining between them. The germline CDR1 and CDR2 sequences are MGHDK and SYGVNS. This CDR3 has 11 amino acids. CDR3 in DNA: TGTGCCAGCAGTGACGGGTTCGGCTACACCTTC. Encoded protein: CASSDGFGYTF.